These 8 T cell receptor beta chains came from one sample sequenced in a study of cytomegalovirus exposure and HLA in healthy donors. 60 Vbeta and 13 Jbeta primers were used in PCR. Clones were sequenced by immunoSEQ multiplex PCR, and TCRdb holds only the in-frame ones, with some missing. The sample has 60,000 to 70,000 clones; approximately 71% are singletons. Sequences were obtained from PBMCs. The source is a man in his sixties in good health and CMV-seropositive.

The CDR3 loop is CASRPTSGDAYGYTF. CDR3 DNA: TGCGCCAGCAGGCCCACGTCAGGGGACGCCTATGGCTACACCTTC. The J gene is TRBJ1-2, the V gene TRBV4-1; perhaps TRBD1 as D (6 bases). The germline V and J ends were trimmed by 6 bases and 4 bases, with 18 bases remaining between them. The CDR3 covers 15 residues. Germline CDR1 and CDR2: MGHRA and YSYEKL.

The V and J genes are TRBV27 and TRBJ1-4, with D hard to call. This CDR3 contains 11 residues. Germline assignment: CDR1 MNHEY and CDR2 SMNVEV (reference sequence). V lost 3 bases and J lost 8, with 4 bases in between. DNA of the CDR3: TGTGCCAGCAGTTTTGAGGAAAAACTGTTTTTT. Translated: CASSFEEKLFF.

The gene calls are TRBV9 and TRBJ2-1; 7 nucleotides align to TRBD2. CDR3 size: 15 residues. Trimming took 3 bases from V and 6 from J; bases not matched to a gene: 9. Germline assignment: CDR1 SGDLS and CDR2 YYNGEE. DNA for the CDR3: TGTGCCAGCAGCGCCCTTAGCGGGTTCGTCAATGAGCAGTTCTTC. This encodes CASSALSGFVNEQFF.

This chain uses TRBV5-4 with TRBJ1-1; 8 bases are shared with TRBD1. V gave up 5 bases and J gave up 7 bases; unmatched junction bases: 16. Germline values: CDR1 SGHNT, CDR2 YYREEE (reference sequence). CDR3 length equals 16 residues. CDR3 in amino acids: CASRLDPGGRVNEAFF. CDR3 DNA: TGTGCCAGCAGACTCGACCCAGGGGGCCGGGTAAATGAAGCTTTCTTT.

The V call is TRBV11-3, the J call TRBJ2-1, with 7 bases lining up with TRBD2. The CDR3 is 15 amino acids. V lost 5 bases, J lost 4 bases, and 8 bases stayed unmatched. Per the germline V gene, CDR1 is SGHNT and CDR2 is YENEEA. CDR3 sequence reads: CASSPTAGWYNEQFF. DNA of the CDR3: TGTGCCAGCAGCCCGACAGCGGGATGGTACAATGAGCAGTTCTTC.

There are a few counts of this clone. The CDR3 spells CASSFERGYTGELFF. The DNA of the CDR3 is TGTGCCAGCAGCTTTGAACGGGGTTACACCGGGGAGCTGTTTTTT. The chain employs TRBV7-8 and TRBJ2-2, with a tentative D call TRBD2 (5 bases). The CDR3 loop spans 15 amino acids. Trimming removed 3 bases from V and 3 bases from J, with 11 bases in between. Germline V gene data show CDR1 as SGHVS and CDR2 as FQNEAQ.

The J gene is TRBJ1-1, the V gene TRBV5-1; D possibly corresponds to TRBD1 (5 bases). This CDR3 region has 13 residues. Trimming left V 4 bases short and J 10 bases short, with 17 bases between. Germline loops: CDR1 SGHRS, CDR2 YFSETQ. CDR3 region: CASSQVGGLGAFF. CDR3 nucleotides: TGCGCCAGCAGCCAGGTTGGGGGGTTAGGAGCTTTCTTT.

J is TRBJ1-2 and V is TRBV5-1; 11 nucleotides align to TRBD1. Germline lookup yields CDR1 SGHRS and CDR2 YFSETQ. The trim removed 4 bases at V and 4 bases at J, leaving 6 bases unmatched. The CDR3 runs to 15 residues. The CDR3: CASSPGQGASYGYTF. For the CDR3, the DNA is TGCGCCAGCAGCCCTGGACAGGGGGCCAGCTATGGCTACACCTTC.